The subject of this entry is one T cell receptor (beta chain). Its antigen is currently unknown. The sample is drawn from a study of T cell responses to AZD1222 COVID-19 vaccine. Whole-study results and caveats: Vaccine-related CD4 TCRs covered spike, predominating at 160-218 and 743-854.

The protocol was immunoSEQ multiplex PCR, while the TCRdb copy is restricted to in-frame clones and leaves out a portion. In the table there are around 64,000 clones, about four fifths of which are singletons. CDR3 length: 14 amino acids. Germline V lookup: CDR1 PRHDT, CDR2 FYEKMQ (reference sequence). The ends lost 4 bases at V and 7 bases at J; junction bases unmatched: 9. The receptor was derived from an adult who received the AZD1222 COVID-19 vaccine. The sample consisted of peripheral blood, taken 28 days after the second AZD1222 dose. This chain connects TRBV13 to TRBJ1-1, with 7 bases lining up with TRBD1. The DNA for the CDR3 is TGTGCCAGCAGCTCTCCAGGGGGGATGGGTGAAGCTTTCTTT. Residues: CASSSPGGMGEAFF.